This TCR beta chain comes out of a study of neoadjuvant nivolumab and ipilimumab in lung cancer. About the study: The combination arm added day-1 ipilimumab 1 mg/kg to nivolumab 3 mg/kg on days 1, 15, 29. General study findings and limits: Only two of four nivolumab-treated tumors gained richness and clonality by surgery. Pretherapy blood TCR richness correlated positively with resected tumor richness.

Clones were sequenced by immunoSEQ multiplex PCR, and TCRdb holds only the in-frame ones, with some missing. The data contain about 25,000 clones, 82% of them singletons. About this clone itself: Its antigen is unknown.

The TCR comes from an adult with non-small cell lung cancer. This sample comprised tumor tissue, obtained after neoadjuvant nivolumab, alone or with ipilimumab, at or shortly before surgery.

The CDR3 DNA follows: TGTGCCTGGAGTGTACCTCAGGGGGCTCGGAACACCATATATTTT. This codes for CAWSVPQGARNTIYF. The V call is TRBV30, the J call TRBJ1-3, with TRBD1 matching over 8 bases. V dropped 0 bases and J dropped 7; count of bases not matched to a gene: 8. Germline lookup yields CDR1 GTSNPN and CDR2 SVGIG (reference sequence). The CDR3 sequence is 15 residues long.